This T cell receptor beta chain was profiled in a study of blood T cell repertoires in COVID-19. Here immunoSEQ multiplex PCR was the method, and the copy in TCRdb shows in-frame clones only, minus some. The sample comprises some 350,000 clones, about 87% of which are singletons, and less than 6% rests with the top ten. V was cut by 3 bases and J by 1 base, with 7 bases left in between. CDR3 length: 14 residues. Per the germline V gene, CDR1 is MGHDK and CDR2 is SYGVNS. This clone is a singleton in its sample. Sequencing was done on a sample of PBMCs or T cells enriched from blood (not recorded which). The J gene is TRBJ1-3, the V gene TRBV25-1; no reliable D call. The TCR originated in a woman aged 30 to 39 who had recovered from COVID-19. The CDR3 is CASSEYGSGNTIYF. In DNA, the CDR3 is TGTGCCAGCAGTGAGTACGGTTCTGGAAACACCATATATTTT.